What follows are 21 T cell receptor beta chains derived from one specimen sequenced in a study of cytomegalovirus exposure and HLA in healthy donors. The study ran its PCR with 60 Vbeta and 13 Jbeta primers. The table came from immunoSEQ multiplex PCR; TCRdb's copy has only in-frame clones and leaves some out. This table holds about 180,000 clones, roughly 80% found once. Material for sequencing was PBMCs. The receptors derive from a man aged 40-49 years in good health and CMV-seronegative.

This chain connects TRBV15 to TRBJ1-1, with 7 bases matching TRBD1. Germline values: CDR1 LNHNV, CDR2 YYDKDF (reference sequence). Trimming removed 1 base from V and 4 bases from J; junction bases left unmatched: 9. The CDR3 runs to 16 residues. CDR3 residues: CATSRVGGGAGTEAFF. The CDR3 DNA reads TGTGCCACCAGCAGAGTAGGAGGGGGCGCAGGCACTGAAGCTTTCTTT.

Written as DNA, the CDR3 is TGTGCCAGCAGCCAAGAAGGAAGCGGGAGGGCCTTGTACGAGCAGTACTTC. It specifies CASSQEGSGRALYEQYF. The chain joins TRBV14 to TRBJ2-7, with 10 bases aligning to TRBD2. The CDR3 covers 17 residues. V shed 0 bases, J shed 4 bases, and the junction held 9 bases outside the gene matches. The germline V gene has CDR1 SGHDN and CDR2 FVKESK.

This clone was seen more than once but under ten times. The V call is TRBV13, the J call TRBJ2-3; D is possibly TRBD1 (5 bases). The CDR3 loop spans 15 amino acids. In germline, CDR1 is PRHDT, CDR2 FYEKMQ (reference sequence). Deletions cut 2 bases from V and 1 base from J, with 10 bases between. The CDR3 nucleotides read TGTGCCAGCAGCTTATCCGGACAAGGCACAGATACGCAGTATTTT. Translated, it gives CASSLSGQGTDTQYF.

This chain links TRBV6-1 with TRBJ1-4, with 7 bases matching TRBD1. This CDR3 has 15 residues. After removal of 11 bases from V and 0 bases from J, the junction contained 9 bases not matched to a gene. Germline V gene data show CDR1 as MNHNS and CDR2 as SASEGT. This CDR3 reads CAGFTGETTNEKLFF. In DNA, the CDR3 is TGTGCCGGATTTACAGGGGAAACAACTAATGAAAAACTGTTTTTT.

The chain couples TRBV7-2 to TRBJ1-5, with D maybe TRBD1 (5 bases). V lost 2 bases, J lost 6 bases, and 8 bases lay in between. The CDR3 extends over 13 amino acids. Per germline, CDR1 SGHTA and CDR2 FQGNSA. The DNA for the CDR3 is TGTGCCAGCAGCTTACAGGGATCTCAGCCCCAGCATTTT. Translating it yields CASSLQGSQPQHF.

This chain links TRBV5-5 with TRBJ2-5, with TRBD2 matching 11 bases. The CDR3 has 17 amino acids. Losses at the gene ends were 0 bases for V and 5 bases for J; bases not matched to a gene: 9. Germline CDR1 and CDR2: SGHKS and YYEKEE (reference sequence). The CDR3 reads CASSLGLAGGRRETQYF. For the CDR3, the DNA is TGTGCCAGCAGCTTGGGGCTAGCGGGGGGCAGGCGGGAGACCCAGTACTTC.

CDR3 DNA sequence: TGTGCCAGCAGCTTGGGTCAGGGGGTAGGCAATCAGCCCCAGCATTTT. This encodes CASSLGQGVGNQPQHF. V and J are TRBV5-7 and TRBJ1-5; 7 bases align to TRBD1. TRBV5-7 falls under the ORF class, with uncertain function. The CDR3 runs 16 residues. V shed 0 bases and J 2 bases; nucleotides not matched to a gene: 5.

The V call is TRBV19, the J call TRBJ1-5; TRBD1 aligns across 9 bases. J was trimmed by 3 bases and V by 6 bases; bases with no gene match: 3. The CDR3 length is 14 residues. Looked up from germline, CDR1 is LNHDA and CDR2 is SQIVND (reference sequence). The CDR3 sequence is CASRDRGDNQPQHF. The CDR3 region has the DNA TGTGCCAGTAGGGACAGGGGTGACAATCAGCCCCAGCATTTT.

The genes are TRBV27 and TRBJ1-3, with a weak D call TRBD1 (5 bases). V was shortened by 5 bases and J by 4 bases, with 12 bases between the two germline ends. Germline CDR1 and CDR2: MNHEY and SMNVEV (reference sequence). There are 14 residues in the CDR3. The CDR3 protein is CASSITGGGNTIYF. CDR3 sequence (DNA): TGTGCCAGCAGTATCACCGGGGGAGGAAACACCATATATTTT.

This chain links TRBV5-6 with TRBJ2-7, with 9 positions matching TRBD2. V shed 0 bases and J 4 bases; nucleotides not matched to a gene: 2. Germline CDR1 SGHDT, CDR2 YYEEEE. The CDR3 consists of 14 residues. CDR3 nucleotide sequence: TGTGCCAGCAGCTTGGTCCTAGCGGGGTACGAGCAGTACTTC. Amino acids: CASSLVLAGYEQYF.

This clone appeared once. The chain carries TRBV4-1 and TRBJ1-4; 7 nucleotides line up with TRBD1. V lost 4 bases to trimming and J lost 8 bases; unmatched junction nucleotides: 10. The CDR3 totals 15 residues. Germline assignment: CDR1 MGHRA and CDR2 YSYEKL. CDR3 protein: CASSRLGGAGEKLFF. The CDR3 bases are TGCGCCAGCAGCCGCCTAGGGGGCGCAGGGGAAAAACTGTTTTTT.

V is TRBV11-3 and J is TRBJ1-3; maybe TRBD1 (5 bases). The CDR3 covers 15 residues. Per the germline V gene, CDR1 is SGHNT and CDR2 is YENEEA. Trimming cost V 1 base and J 0 bases, with 7 bases left between them. CDR3 DNA: TGTGCCAGCAGCTTAGGACAGAGCTCTGGAAACACCATATATTTT. Protein: CASSLGQSSGNTIYF.

The chain is built from TRBV4-3 and TRBJ2-1; 9 nucleotides agree with TRBD2. Germline CDR1 is LGHNA and CDR2 is YSLEER. Losses at the gene ends were 5 bases for V and 8 bases for J; bases not matched to a gene: 10. The CDR3 length is 15 residues. CDR3 nucleotide sequence: TGCGCCAGCAGCGGCGGGAGGGCCTATAAAGATGAGCAGTTCTTC. This translates into CASSGGRAYKDEQFF.

The CDR3 nucleotides read TGTGCCAGCAGCTTAGTCGGGTTAGAGGCTAATGAAAAACTGTTTTTT. Its translation: CASSLVGLEANEKLFF. The chain employs TRBV7-6 and TRBJ1-4; D gene ambiguous. Germline CDR1 is SGHVS and CDR2 is FNYEAQ. The CDR3 sequence is 16 residues long. V was shortened by 1 base and J by 3 bases, with 12 bases between the two germline ends.

This clone was detected only once. The chain has TRBV7-2 and TRBJ2-7, with D tentatively TRBD2 (7 bases). CDR1 and CDR2 from the germline V gene are SGHTA and FQGNSA. Deletions cut 0 bases from V and 1 base from J, with 10 bases between. The CDR3 has 15 amino acids. The CDR3 here is CASSLAGGPSYEQYF. The DNA for the CDR3 is TGTGCCAGCAGCTTAGCGGGGGGGCCTTCCTACGAGCAGTACTTC.

The chain combines TRBV2 with TRBJ2-7, with 7 bases lining up with TRBD2. CDR1 and CDR2 (germline): SNHLY, FYNNEI. V dropped 6 bases and J dropped 0; count of bases not matched to a gene: 5. The CDR3 is 14 residues long. This CDR3 is CASRGDYPSYEQYF. Here the CDR3 DNA reads TGTGCCAGCAGAGGGGACTACCCCTCCTACGAGCAGTACTTC.

This clone was picked up a small number of times. J is TRBJ2-3 and V is TRBV6-5, with D possibly being TRBD1 (6 bases). V dropped 6 bases and J dropped 3 bases, with 16 bases sitting between them. Germline V CDR1 and CDR2: MNHEY, SVGAGI. This CDR3 region has 15 residues. The CDR3 loop reads CASRLRRGTTDTQYF. The CDR3, as DNA: TGTGCCAGCAGATTACGCAGGGGCACGACAGATACGCAGTATTTT.

V is TRBV11-2 and J is TRBJ1-1, with 7 nucleotides matching TRBD1. The CDR3 totals 13 residues. Germline V gene sequence: CDR1 SGHAT, CDR2 FQNNGV. After removal of 5 bases from V and 3 bases from J, the junction contained 3 bases not matched to a gene. CDR3 in amino acids: CASSADRDTEAFF. CDR3 DNA: TGTGCCAGCAGCGCCGACAGGGACACTGAAGCTTTCTTT.

The chain links TRBV7-6 to TRBJ1-5; D might be TRBD1 (6 bases). CDR3 length equals 13 residues. V lost 5 bases and J 3 bases, leaving 8 bases between the germline ends. Germline CDR1 is SGHVS and CDR2 is FNYEAQ. CDR3 protein: CASSRDNNQPQHF. Written as DNA, the CDR3 is TGTGCCAGCAGCCGGGACAACAATCAGCCCCAGCATTTT.

The chain couples TRBV4-3 to TRBJ2-7; D is perhaps TRBD1 (6 bases). Trimming cost V 3 bases and J 0 bases, with 15 bases left between them. Germline values: CDR1 LGHNA, CDR2 YSLEER. The CDR3 spans 16 residues. This CDR3 is CASSHGTGTRSYEQYF. CDR3 coding DNA: TGCGCCAGCAGCCACGGAACAGGGACCCGCTCCTACGAGCAGTACTTC.

This chain joins TRBV19 and TRBJ2-7; D may be TRBD1 (6 bases). Germline V gene data show CDR1 as LNHDA and CDR2 as SQIVND (reference sequence). The CDR3 runs to 12 residues. Trimming removed 6 bases from V and 7 bases from J, with 13 bases in between. The CDR3 loop is CASSGRGFEQYF. The CDR3 nucleotides are TGTGCCAGTAGCGGCAGGGGATTTGAGCAGTACTTC.